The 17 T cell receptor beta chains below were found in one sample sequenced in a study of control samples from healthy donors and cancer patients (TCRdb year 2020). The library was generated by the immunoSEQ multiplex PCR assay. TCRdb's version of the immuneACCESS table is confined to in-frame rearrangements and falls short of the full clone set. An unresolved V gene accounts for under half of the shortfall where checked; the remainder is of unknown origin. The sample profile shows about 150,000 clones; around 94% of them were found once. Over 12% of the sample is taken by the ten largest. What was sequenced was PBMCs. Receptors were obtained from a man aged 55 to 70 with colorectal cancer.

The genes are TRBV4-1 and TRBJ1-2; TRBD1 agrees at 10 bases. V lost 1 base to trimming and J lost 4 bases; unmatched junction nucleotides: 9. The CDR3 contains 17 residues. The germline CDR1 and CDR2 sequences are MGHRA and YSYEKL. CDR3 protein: CASSQATGGPLGYGYTF. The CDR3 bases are TGCGCCAGCAGCCAAGCGACAGGGGGCCCCCTTGGCTATGGCTACACCTTC.

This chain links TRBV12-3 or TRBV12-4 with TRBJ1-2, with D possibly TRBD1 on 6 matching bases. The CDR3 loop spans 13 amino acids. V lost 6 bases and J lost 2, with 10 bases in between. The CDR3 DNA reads TGTGCCAGCAGAGCAGGGGCAAACTATGGCTACACCTTC. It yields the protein CASRAGANYGYTF.

The CDR3: CASSPMPGQGATGYGYTF. The CDR3 DNA is TGTGCCAGCAGCCCAATGCCGGGACAGGGGGCGACGGGCTATGGCTACACCTTC. The rearrangement links TRBV14 to TRBJ1-2; 12 bases align to TRBD1. J was trimmed by 4 bases and V by 4 bases; bases with no gene match: 13. Germline values: CDR1 SGHDN, CDR2 FVKESK. This CDR3 region has 18 residues.

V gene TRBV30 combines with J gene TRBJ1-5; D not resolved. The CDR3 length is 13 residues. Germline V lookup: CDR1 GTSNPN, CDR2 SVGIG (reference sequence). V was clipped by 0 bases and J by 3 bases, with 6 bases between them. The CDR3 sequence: CAWSVRNNQPQHF. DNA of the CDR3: TGTGCCTGGAGTGTACGGAACAATCAGCCCCAGCATTTT. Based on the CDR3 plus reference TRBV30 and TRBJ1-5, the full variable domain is SQTIHQWPATLVQPVGSPLSLECTVEGTSNPNLYWYRQAAGRGLQLLFYSVGIGQISSEVPQNLSASRPQDRQFILSSKKLLLSDSGFYLCAWSVRNNQPQHFGDGTRLSIL.

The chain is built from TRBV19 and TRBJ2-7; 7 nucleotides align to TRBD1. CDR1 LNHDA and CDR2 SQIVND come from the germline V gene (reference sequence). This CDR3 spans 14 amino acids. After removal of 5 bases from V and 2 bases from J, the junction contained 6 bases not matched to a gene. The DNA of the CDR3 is TGTGCCAGTAGTCCGGGACAGCCACCCTACGAGCAGTACTTC. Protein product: CASSPGQPPYEQYF.

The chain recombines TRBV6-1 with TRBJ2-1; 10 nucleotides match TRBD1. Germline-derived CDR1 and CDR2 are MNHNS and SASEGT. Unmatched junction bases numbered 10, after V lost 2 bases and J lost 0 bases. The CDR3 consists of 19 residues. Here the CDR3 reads CASSERGTGAVSSYNEQFF. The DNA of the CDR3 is TGTGCCAGCAGTGAACGAGGGACAGGGGCTGTAAGCTCCTACAATGAGCAGTTCTTC.

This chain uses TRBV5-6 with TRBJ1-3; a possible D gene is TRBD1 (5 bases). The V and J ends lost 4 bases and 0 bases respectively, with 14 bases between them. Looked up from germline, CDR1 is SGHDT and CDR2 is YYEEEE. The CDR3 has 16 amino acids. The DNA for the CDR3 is TGTGCCAGCAGCAAGGGACGGCAGAGCTCTGGAAACACCATATATTTT. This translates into CASSKGRQSSGNTIYF.

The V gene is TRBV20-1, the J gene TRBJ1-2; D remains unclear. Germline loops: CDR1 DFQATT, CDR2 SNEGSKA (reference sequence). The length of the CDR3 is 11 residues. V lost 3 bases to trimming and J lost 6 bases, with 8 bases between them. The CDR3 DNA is TGCAGTGCTAGCTGGGGAGATGGCTACACCTTC. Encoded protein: CSASWGDGYTF.

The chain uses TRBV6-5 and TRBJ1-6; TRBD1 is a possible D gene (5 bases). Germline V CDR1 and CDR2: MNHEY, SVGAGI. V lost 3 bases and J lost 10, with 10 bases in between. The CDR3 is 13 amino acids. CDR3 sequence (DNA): TGTGCCAGCAGTTATCAGGGAGGATCACCCCTCCACTTT. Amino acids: CASSYQGGSPLHF.

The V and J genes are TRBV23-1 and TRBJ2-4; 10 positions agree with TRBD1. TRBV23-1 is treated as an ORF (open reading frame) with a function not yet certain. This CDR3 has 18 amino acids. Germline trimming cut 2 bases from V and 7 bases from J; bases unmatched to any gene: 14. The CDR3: CASSQRGDRGLIKNIQYF. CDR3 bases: TGCGCCAGCAGTCAAAGAGGGGACAGGGGTCTTATCAAGAACATTCAGTACTTC.

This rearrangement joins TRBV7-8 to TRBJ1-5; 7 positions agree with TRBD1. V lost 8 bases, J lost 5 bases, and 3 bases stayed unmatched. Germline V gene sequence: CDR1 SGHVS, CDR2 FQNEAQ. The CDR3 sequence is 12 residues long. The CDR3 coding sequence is TGTGCCAGCCGGGGGACAGATCAGCCCCAGCATTTT. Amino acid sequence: CASRGTDQPQHF.

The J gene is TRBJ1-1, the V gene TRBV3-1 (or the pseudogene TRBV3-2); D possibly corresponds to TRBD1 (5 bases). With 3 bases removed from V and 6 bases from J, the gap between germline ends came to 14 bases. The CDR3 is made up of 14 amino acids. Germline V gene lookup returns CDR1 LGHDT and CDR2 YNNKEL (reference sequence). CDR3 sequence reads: CASSQAGAASEAFF. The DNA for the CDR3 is TGTGCCAGCAGCCAGGCCGGGGCCGCCTCTGAAGCTTTCTTT.

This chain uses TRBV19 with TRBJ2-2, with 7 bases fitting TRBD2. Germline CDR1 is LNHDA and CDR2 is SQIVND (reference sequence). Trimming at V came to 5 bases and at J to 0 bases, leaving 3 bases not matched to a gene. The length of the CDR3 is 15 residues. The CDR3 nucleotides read TGTGCCAGTAGTCCCGGACTAGCGAACACCGGGGAGCTGTTTTTT. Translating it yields CASSPGLANTGELFF.

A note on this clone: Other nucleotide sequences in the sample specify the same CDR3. The CDR3 sequence: CASSYSSTGELFF. The CDR3 region has the DNA TGTGCCAGCAGTTACTCTAGCACCGGGGAGCTGTTTTTT. The rearrangement links TRBV6-5 to TRBJ2-2; D gene ambiguous. CDR3 size: 13 residues. CDR1 is MNHEY, CDR2 SVGAGI, per germline. The V end lost 0 bases, the J end lost 4 bases, and 3 bases lay between the germline ends.

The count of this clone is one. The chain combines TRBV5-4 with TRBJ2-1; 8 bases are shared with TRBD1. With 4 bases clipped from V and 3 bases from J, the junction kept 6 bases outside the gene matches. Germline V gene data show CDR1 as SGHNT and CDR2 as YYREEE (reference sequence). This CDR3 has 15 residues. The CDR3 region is CASSVGQGGYNEQFF. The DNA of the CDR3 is TGTGCCAGCAGCGTCGGACAGGGAGGCTACAATGAGCAGTTCTTC.

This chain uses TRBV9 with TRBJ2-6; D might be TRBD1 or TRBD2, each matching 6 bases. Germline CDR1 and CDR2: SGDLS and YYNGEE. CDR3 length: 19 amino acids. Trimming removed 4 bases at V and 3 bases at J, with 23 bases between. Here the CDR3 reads CASSPRNRGATDGANVLTF. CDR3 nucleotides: TGTGCCAGCAGCCCCCGAAATAGGGGGGCCACCGATGGGGCCAACGTCCTGACTTTC.

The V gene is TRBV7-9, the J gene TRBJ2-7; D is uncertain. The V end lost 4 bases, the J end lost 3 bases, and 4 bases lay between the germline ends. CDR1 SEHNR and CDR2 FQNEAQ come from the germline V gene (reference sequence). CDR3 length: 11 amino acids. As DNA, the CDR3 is TGTGCCAGCAGCTCTAACTACGAGCAGTACTTC. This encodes CASSSNYEQYF.